These 20 T cell receptor beta chains were all obtained from the same sample, sequenced in a study of blood T cell repertoires in COVID-19. The data were produced by immunoSEQ multiplex PCR, yet TCRdb's version contains in-frame clones alone and is incomplete. The sample lists roughly 140,000 clones, more than 70% occurring once. The sequenced sample was peripheral blood. These TCRs come from a human donor in a cohort sampled during active COVID-19.

This chain connects TRBV6-1 to TRBJ1-2; possibly TRBD1 for D (5 bases). The CDR3 has 15 amino acids. The germline V gene has CDR1 MNHNS and CDR2 SASEGT. Trimming took off 2 bases at V and 4 bases at J, with 14 bases between the two ends. CDR3: CASSEISGVGYGYTF. CDR3 DNA sequence: TGTGCCAGCAGTGAAATTTCGGGGGTCGGCTATGGCTACACCTTC.

V usage is TRBV19 and J usage is TRBJ1-2; D not resolved. CDR3 length: 15 residues. Per the germline V gene, CDR1 is LNHDA and CDR2 is SQIVND (reference sequence). V lost 7 bases, J lost 0 bases, and 15 bases lay in between. CDR3 DNA sequence: TGTGCCAGTATCGGGAACGCCAGAGCTAACTATGGCTACACCTTC. Translation gives CASIGNARANYGYTF.

For the CDR3, the DNA is TGCGCCAGCAGCCAAGTTCTGACTAGCGGGGGGAGTCCCTACCAAGAGACCCAGTACTTC. Its translation: CASSQVLTSGGSPYQETQYF. V usage is TRBV4-3 and J usage is TRBJ2-5; TRBD2 matches at 13 bases. V lost 1 base to trimming and J lost 0 bases; unmatched junction nucleotides: 11. CDR3 size: 20 residues. Germline-derived CDR1 and CDR2 are LGHNA and YSLEER.

The chain employs TRBV3-1 (or the pseudogene TRBV3-2) and TRBJ2-2; D unclear. CDR1 and CDR2 from the germline V gene are LGHDT and YNNKEL (reference sequence). There are 15 residues in the CDR3. Trimming stripped 0 bases from V and 9 bases from J, with 14 bases between. The CDR3 protein is CASSQDNSRLRELFF. The CDR3 nucleotides are TGTGCCAGCAGCCAAGATAACTCCCGCCTGCGGGAGCTGTTTTTT.

This chain uses TRBV19 with TRBJ1-3; maybe TRBD1 (5 bases). The CDR3 loop spans 14 amino acids. The V end lost 5 bases, the J end lost 3 bases, and 11 bases lay between the germline ends. Per the germline V gene, CDR1 is LNHDA and CDR2 is SQIVND (reference sequence). The CDR3 loop reads CASSSYGGGNTIYF. As DNA, the CDR3 is TGTGCCAGTAGTTCCTACGGGGGTGGAAACACCATATATTTT.

The chain employs TRBV3-1 (or the pseudogene TRBV3-2) and TRBJ2-5; TRBD2 is a possible D gene (6 bases). This CDR3 has 15 residues. CDR1 and CDR2 from the germline V gene are LGHDT and YNNKEL (reference sequence). The V and J ends lost 0 bases and 1 base respectively, with 9 bases between them. The CDR3 is CASSQDRLVQETQYF. Here the CDR3 DNA reads TGTGCCAGCAGCCAAGATCGACTAGTCCAAGAGACCCAGTACTTC.

This chain links TRBV7-6 with TRBJ2-7; 7 nucleotides align to TRBD1. The CDR3 covers 15 residues. Germline V gene data show CDR1 as SGHVS and CDR2 as FNYEAQ. Trimming took 5 bases from V and 1 from J; bases not matched to a gene: 8. DNA for the CDR3: TGTGCCAGCAGCCCTCGCCCAGGGGGTTCCTACGAGCAGTACTTC. Encoded protein: CASSPRPGGSYEQYF.

The genes are TRBV18 and TRBJ2-3; weak D call: TRBD1 (5 bases). Germline V gene sequence: CDR1 KGHSH, CDR2 LQKENI. The CDR3 totals 16 residues. V was pared by 3 bases and J by 2 bases, with 15 bases between. The CDR3 protein is CASSPAGRISTDTQYF. In DNA form, the CDR3 reads TGTGCCAGCTCACCCGCAGGGCGGATTTCCACAGATACGCAGTATTTT.

The count of this clone is one. The chain joins TRBV19 to TRBJ1-2; possible D gene TRBD1, 6 bases. The CDR3 is 16 residues long. Per germline, CDR1 LNHDA and CDR2 SQIVND (reference sequence). V was pared by 2 bases and J by 7 bases, with 20 bases between. The CDR3 is CASSIRGFDGERGYTF. CDR3 bases: TGTGCCAGTAGTATAAGGGGGTTTGATGGGGAACGTGGCTACACCTTC.

Here the CDR3 DNA reads TGTGCCAGCAGTTACTCGATCTGCCGGGGGGACTACGAGCAGTACTTC. It yields the protein CASSYSICRGDYEQYF. The chain recombines TRBV6-7 with TRBJ2-7; the match to TRBD2 covers 7 bases. TRBV6-7 carries the ORF label, with uncertain function. J lost 3 bases, V lost 0 bases, and 8 bases had no gene match. The CDR3 extends over 16 amino acids.

This clone was counted a few times. The rearrangement links TRBV6-5 to TRBJ1-5; no definite D call. The CDR3 is 15 amino acids. The ends were cut back, 6 bases at V and 8 bases at J, with 20 bases in the middle. The germline V gene encodes CDR1 MNHEY and CDR2 SVGAGI. The CDR3 coding sequence is TGTGCCAGCAGAGGCTTTAGCGGAGGAATGGAGCCCCAGCATTTT. This translates into CASRGFSGGMEPQHF.

This clone was found once. The CDR3 sequence: CASSSSGSNQPQHF. The CDR3 DNA is TGTGCCAGCAGCTCCTCGGGTAGCAATCAGCCCCAGCATTTT. The chain couples TRBV7-8 to TRBJ1-5, with D unresolved. The CDR3 has 14 residues. Germline CDR1 SGHVS, CDR2 FQNEAQ. V lost 4 bases, J lost 0 bases, and 7 bases lay in between.

The chain uses TRBV5-4 and TRBJ1-2; TRBD1 matches 8 bases. The CDR3 is made up of 13 amino acids. V shed 2 bases and J 4 bases; nucleotides not matched to a gene: 1. Per the germline V gene, CDR1 is SGHNT and CDR2 is YYREEE (reference sequence). The DNA for the CDR3 is TGTGCCAGCAGCTTAGACAGGGGCTATGGCTACACCTTC. Translation: CASSLDRGYGYTF.

The gene calls are TRBV5-1 and TRBJ2-5; 7 nucleotides match TRBD2. V was pared by 4 bases and J by 13 bases, with 4 bases of the junction left unmatched. Germline V lookup: CDR1 SGHRS, CDR2 YFSETQ. The CDR3 is 10 amino acids. As DNA, the CDR3 is TGCGCCAGCAGCCGCGGGAGCCTGTACTTC. Translating it yields CASSRGSLYF.

The chain links TRBV7-2 to TRBJ2-2, with a possible D match to TRBD1 (7 bases). CDR3 length: 14 residues. V was clipped by 5 bases and J by 7 bases, with 14 bases between them. Germline CDR1 reads SGHTA; CDR2 reads FQGNSA. The CDR3 bases are TGTGCCAGCAGCAGCAGGGGGGTCCTCGGGGAGCTGTTTTTT. As protein: CASSSRGVLGELFF.

The CDR3 nucleotides read TGTGCCAGCAGTGAACGGGACAGGGGGCAAGCTTTCTTT. Its translation is CASSERDRGQAFF. The genes are TRBV6-1 and TRBJ1-1, with TRBD1 identical over 12 bases. CDR1 and CDR2 from the germline V gene are MNHNS and SASEGT. This CDR3 has 13 residues. The ends lost 2 bases at V and 9 bases at J; junction bases unmatched: 1.

Concerning this clone itself: Mismatch with germline at one junction end may stem from a read error. This sequence joins TRBV3-1 (or the pseudogene TRBV3-2) and TRBJ2-7; D perhaps matches TRBD2 (7 bases). Germline V gene lookup returns CDR1 LGHDT and CDR2 YNNKEL (reference sequence). This CDR3 has 15 amino acids. CDR3 in amino acids: CASTQTGRGRYEQYF. In DNA form, the CDR3 reads TGTGCCAGCACCCAAACCGGGCGGGGGCGTTACGAGCAGTACTTC.

Here the CDR3 reads CASSPGQGGYQPQHF. The CDR3 region has the DNA TGCGCCAGCAGCCCTGGACAGGGAGGGTATCAGCCCCAGCATTTT. The chain couples TRBV5-1 to TRBJ1-5; TRBD1 agrees at 8 bases. The CDR3 totals 15 residues. The junction had 8 bases not matched to a gene; V was cut back by 4 bases and J by 5 bases. CDR1 and CDR2 from the germline V gene are SGHRS and YFSETQ.

This clone appeared a single time. The chain joins TRBV19 to TRBJ1-6, with 8 bases lining up with TRBD1. V was pared by 5 bases and J by 8 bases, with 8 bases of the junction left unmatched. The CDR3 totals 15 residues. In germline, CDR1 is LNHDA, CDR2 SQIVND (reference sequence). The CDR3 nucleotides are TGTGCCAGTAGTCCTTCGACAGGGGCTGATTCACCCCTCCACTTT. This encodes CASSPSTGADSPLHF. The full variable domain, its missing parts supplied by reference TRBV19 and TRBJ1-6, is DGGITQSPKYLFRKEGQNVTLSCEQNLNHDAMYWYRQDPGQGLRLIYYSQIVNDFQKGDIAEGYSVSREKKESFPLTVTSAQKNPTAFYLCASSPSTGADSPLHFGNGTRLTVT.

The chain combines TRBV10-2 with TRBJ1-2; D gene ambiguous. Germline CDR1 and CDR2: WSHSY and SAAADI. Trimming pared 3 bases from V and 1 base from J, leaving 15 bases between. CDR3 length: 16 amino acids. CDR3 sequence reads: CASSDKGGGRNYGYTF. The DNA for the CDR3 is TGCGCCAGCAGTGATAAAGGTGGCGGCCGTAACTATGGCTACACCTTC.